This T cell receptor beta chain emerged from a study of T cell responses to AZD1222 COVID-19 vaccine. Study at large: Analysis merged second doses at about 4 or about 12 weeks.

Germline loops: CDR1 PRHDT, CDR2 FYEKMQ (reference sequence). The CDR3 extends over 15 amino acids. V was clipped by 5 bases and J by 0 bases, with 8 bases between them. Some clones are missing from TCRdb's copy, which holds only in-frame ones; the method was immunoSEQ multiplex PCR. The sample lists approximately 100,000 clones, around nine tenths occurring once. On this clone itself: What it recognizes is unknown.

Overall study findings and caveats: Without day 14 samples, only post-peak T cell repertoires were studied. AZD1222 recipients seropositive at baseline numbered only six or seven. Among the donors, most were white British and more were female, and clonal diversity was possibly underestimated.

The chain recombines TRBV13 with TRBJ2-6; D is unresolved. The receptor comes from an adult in good health. Sequencing used peripheral blood, obtained on day 0 of AZD1222 vaccination. Here the CDR3 DNA reads TGTGCCAGCAGCCCACACAACTCTGGGGCCAACGTCCTGACTTTC. It translates to CASSPHNSGANVLTF. Supplemented by reference TRBV13 and TRBJ2-6, the full variable domain reads AAGVIQSPRHLIKEKRETATLKCYPIPRHDTVYWYQQGPGQDPQFLISFYEKMQSDKGSIPDRFSAQQFSDYHSELNMSSLELGDSALYFCASSPHNSGANVLTFGAGSRLTVL.